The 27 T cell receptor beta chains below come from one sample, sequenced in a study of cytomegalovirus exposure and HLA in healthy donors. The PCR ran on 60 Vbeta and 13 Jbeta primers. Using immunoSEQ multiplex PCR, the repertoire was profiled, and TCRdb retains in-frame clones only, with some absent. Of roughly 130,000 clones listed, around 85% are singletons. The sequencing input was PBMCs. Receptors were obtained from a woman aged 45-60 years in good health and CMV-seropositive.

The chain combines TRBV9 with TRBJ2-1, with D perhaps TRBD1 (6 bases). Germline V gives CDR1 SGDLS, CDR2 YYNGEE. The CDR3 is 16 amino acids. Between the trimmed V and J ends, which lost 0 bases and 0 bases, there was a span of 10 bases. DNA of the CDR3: TGTGCCAGCAGCGTAGGATACAGGGCCTCCTACAATGAGCAGTTCTTC. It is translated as CASSVGYRASYNEQFF.

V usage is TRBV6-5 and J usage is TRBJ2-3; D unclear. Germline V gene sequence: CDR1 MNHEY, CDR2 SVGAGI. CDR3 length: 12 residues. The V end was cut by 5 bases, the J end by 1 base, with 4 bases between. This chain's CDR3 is CASSRGTDTQYF. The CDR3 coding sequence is TGTGCCAGCAGTCGGGGCACAGATACGCAGTATTTT.

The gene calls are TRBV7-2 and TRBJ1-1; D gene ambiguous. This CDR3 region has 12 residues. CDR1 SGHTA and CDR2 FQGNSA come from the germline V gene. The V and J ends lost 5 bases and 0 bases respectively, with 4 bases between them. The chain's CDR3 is CASSTVNTEAFF. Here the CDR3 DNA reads TGTGCCAGCAGCACTGTGAACACTGAAGCTTTCTTT.

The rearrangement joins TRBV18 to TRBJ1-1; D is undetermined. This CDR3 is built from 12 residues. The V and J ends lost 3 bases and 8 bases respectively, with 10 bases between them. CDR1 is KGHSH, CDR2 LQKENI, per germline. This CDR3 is CASSPTRAEAFF. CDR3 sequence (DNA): TGTGCCAGCTCACCGACGAGGGCGGAAGCTTTCTTT.

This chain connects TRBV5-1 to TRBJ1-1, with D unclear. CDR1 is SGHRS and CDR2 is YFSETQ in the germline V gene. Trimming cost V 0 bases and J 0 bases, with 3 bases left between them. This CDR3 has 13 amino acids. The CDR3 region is CASSLDMNTEAFF. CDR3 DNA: TGCGCCAGCAGCTTGGATATGAACACTGAAGCTTTCTTT. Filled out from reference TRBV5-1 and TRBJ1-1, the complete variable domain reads KAGVTQTPRYLIKTRGQQVTLSCSPISGHRSVSWYQQTPGQGLQFLFEYFSETQRNKGNFPGRFSGRQFSNSRSEMNVSTLELGDSALYLCASSLDMNTEAFFGQGTRLTVV.

CDR3: CASGLLAGGDEQFF. The CDR3, as DNA: TGTGCCAGCGGCCTACTAGCGGGGGGGGATGAGCAGTTCTTC. The rearrangement joins TRBV27 to TRBJ2-1, with TRBD2 identical over 13 bases. After removal of 8 bases from V and 8 bases from J, the junction contained 6 bases not matched to a gene. CDR3 length: 14 amino acids. The germline gives CDR1 MNHEY, CDR2 SMNVEV (reference sequence).

The CDR3 nucleotides read TGTGCCAGCAGCTTAGCGGGGGGTCGGGTTAGGGGCTATGGCTACACCTTC. Its translation is CASSLAGGRVRGYGYTF. This chain uses TRBV7-9 with TRBJ1-2; weak D call: TRBD1 (5 bases). The germline gives CDR1 SEHNR, CDR2 FQNEAQ (reference sequence). The germline V and J ends were trimmed by 0 bases and 4 bases, with 18 bases remaining between them. The CDR3 has 17 amino acids.

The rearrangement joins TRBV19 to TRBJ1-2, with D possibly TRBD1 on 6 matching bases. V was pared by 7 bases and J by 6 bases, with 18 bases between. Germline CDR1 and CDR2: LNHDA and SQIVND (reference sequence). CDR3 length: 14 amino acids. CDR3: CASNPREQGNGYTF. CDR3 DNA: TGTGCCAGTAACCCACGGGAACAGGGCAATGGCTACACCTTC.

CDR3 in amino acids: CASSLDGGNGETQYF. The CDR3 DNA is TGTGCCAGCAGTTTAGACGGGGGGAATGGAGAGACCCAGTACTTC. This chain links TRBV28 with TRBJ2-5, with 7 bases aligning to TRBD2. CDR1 is MDHEN and CDR2 is SYDVKM in the germline V gene. V shed 2 bases and J 4 bases; nucleotides not matched to a gene: 7. The CDR3 sequence is 15 residues long.

DNA of the CDR3: TGTGCCAGCAGTGAATCACACCTCTATGGCTACACCTTC. This codes for CASSESHLYGYTF. The J gene is TRBJ1-2, the V gene TRBV2; no firm D call. The CDR3 extends over 13 amino acids. Germline V gene data show CDR1 as SNHLY and CDR2 as FYNNEI. With 2 bases removed from V and 4 bases from J, the gap between germline ends came to 8 bases.

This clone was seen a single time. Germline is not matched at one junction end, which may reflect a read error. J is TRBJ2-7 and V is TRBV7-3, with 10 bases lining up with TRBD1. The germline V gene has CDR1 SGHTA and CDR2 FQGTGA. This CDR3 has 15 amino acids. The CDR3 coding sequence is TGTGCCGGCAGCTTAATGGGGACAGGGGACTACGAGCAGTACTTC. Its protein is CAGSLMGTGDYEQYF.

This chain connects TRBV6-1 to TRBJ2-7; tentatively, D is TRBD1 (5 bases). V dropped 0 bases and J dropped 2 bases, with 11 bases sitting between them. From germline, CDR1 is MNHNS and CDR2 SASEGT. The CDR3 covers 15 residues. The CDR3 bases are TGTGCCAGCAGTGAAGCGTCAGGGTCACCCTACGAGCAGTACTTC. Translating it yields CASSEASGSPYEQYF.

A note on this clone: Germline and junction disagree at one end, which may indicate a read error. The CDR3 sequence is CAGSYSGESGNTIYF. The CDR3 nucleotides are TGTGCCGGCAGTTACTCTGGGGAGTCTGGAAACACCATATATTTT. The V call is TRBV6-5, the J call TRBJ1-3; D call uncertain. The CDR3 contains 15 residues. From germline, CDR1 is MNHEY and CDR2 SVGAGI.

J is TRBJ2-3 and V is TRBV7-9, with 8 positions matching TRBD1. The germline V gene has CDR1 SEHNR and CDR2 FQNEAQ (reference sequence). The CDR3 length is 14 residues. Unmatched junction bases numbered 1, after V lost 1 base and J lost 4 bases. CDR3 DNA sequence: TGTGCCAGCAGCTTAGGGACAGGGTCAGATACGCAGTATTTT. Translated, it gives CASSLGTGSDTQYF.

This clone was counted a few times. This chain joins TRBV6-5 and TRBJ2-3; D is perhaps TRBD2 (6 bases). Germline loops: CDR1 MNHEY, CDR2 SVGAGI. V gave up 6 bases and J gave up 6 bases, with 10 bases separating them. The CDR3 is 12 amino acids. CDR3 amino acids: CASSLRGDTQYF. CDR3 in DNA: TGTGCCAGCAGCTTACGGGGGGATACGCAGTATTTT.

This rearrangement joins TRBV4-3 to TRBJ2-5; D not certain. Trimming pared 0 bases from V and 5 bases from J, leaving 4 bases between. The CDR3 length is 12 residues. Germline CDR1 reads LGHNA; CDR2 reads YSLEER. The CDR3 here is CASSQDMETQYF. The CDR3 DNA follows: TGCGCCAGCAGCCAAGATATGGAGACCCAGTACTTC.

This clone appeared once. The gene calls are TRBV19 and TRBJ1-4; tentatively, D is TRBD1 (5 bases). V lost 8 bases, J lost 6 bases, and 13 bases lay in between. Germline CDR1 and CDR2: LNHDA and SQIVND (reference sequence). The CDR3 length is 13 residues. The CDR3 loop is CASGTRGYEKLFF. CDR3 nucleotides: TGTGCCAGTGGCACTCGGGGGTATGAAAAACTGTTTTTT.

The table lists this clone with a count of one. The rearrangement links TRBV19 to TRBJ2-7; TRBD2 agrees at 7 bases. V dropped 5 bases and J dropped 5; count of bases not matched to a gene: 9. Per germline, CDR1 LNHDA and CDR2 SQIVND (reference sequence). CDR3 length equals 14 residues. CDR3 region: CASSSSGGWDEQYF. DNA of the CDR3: TGTGCCAGTAGTTCGTCGGGGGGTTGGGACGAGCAGTACTTC.

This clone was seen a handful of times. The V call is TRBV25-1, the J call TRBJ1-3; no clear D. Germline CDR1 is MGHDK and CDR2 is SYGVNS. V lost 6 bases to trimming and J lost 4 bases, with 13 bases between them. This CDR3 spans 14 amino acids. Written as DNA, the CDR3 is TGTGCCAGCAGGGACGTGGGAGAAGGAAACACCATATATTTT. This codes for CASRDVGEGNTIYF. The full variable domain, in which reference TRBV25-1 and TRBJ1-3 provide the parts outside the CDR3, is EADIYQTPRYLVIGTGKKITLECSQTMGHDKMYWYQQDPGMELHLIHYSYGVNSTEKGDLSSESTVSRIRTEHFPLTLESARPSHTSQYLCASRDVGEGNTIYFGEGSWLTVV.

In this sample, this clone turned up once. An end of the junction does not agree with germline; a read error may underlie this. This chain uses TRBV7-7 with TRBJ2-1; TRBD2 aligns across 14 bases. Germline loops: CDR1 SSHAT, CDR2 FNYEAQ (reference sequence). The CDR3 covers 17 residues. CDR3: CASSPGLAGGGYNEQFF. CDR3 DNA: TGTGCTAGCAGCCCCGGACTAGCGGGGGGAGGTTACAATGAGCAGTTCTTC.

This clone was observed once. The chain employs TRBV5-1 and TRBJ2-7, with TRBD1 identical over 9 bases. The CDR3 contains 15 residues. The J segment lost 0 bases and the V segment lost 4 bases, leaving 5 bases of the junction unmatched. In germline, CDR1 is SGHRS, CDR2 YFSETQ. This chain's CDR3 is CASSVGQGSSYEQYF. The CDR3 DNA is TGCGCCAGCAGCGTAGGACAGGGGAGCTCCTACGAGCAGTACTTC.

Here the CDR3 DNA reads TGTGCCAGCAGTGGGCAGCGGACAGGGGGCAATCAGCCCCAGCATTTT. Its protein is CASSGQRTGGNQPQHF. The rearrangement joins TRBV6-1 to TRBJ1-5; 9 bases fit TRBD1. CDR1 MNHNS and CDR2 SASEGT come from the germline V gene. Trimming removed 4 bases from V and 2 bases from J; junction bases left unmatched: 6. The CDR3 contains 16 residues.

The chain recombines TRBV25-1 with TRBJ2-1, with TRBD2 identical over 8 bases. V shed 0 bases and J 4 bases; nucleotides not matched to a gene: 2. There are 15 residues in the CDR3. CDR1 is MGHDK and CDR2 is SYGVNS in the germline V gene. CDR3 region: CASSEYGGGYNEQFF. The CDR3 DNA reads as TGTGCCAGCAGTGAATACGGGGGGGGTTACAATGAGCAGTTCTTC.

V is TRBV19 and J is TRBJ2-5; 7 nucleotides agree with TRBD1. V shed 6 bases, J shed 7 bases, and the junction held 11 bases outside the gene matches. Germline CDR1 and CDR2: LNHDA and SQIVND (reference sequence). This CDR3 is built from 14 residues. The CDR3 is CASRPNRGLGTQYF. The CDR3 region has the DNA TGTGCCAGTAGGCCAAACAGGGGTCTTGGGACCCAGTACTTC.

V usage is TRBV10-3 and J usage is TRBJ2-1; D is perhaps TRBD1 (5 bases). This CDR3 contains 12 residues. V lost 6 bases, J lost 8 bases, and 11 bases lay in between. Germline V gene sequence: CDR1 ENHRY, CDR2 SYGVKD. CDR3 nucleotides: TGTGCCATCAGGACCGACAGTTATGAGCAGTTCTTC. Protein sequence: CAIRTDSYEQFF.

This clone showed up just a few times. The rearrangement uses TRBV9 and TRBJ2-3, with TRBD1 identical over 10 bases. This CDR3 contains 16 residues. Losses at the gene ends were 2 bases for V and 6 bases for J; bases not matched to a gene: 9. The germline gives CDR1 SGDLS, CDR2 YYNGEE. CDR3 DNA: TGTGCCAGCAGCGTGACCGGGACAGGGGTGGGGGATACGCAGTATTTT. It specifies CASSVTGTGVGDTQYF.

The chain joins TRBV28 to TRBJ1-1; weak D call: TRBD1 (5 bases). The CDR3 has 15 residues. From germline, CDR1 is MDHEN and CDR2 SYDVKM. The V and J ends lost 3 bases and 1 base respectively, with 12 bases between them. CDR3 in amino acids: CASSFPGGKNTEAFF. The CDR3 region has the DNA TGTGCCAGCAGTTTTCCCGGGGGGAAGAACACTGAAGCTTTCTTT.